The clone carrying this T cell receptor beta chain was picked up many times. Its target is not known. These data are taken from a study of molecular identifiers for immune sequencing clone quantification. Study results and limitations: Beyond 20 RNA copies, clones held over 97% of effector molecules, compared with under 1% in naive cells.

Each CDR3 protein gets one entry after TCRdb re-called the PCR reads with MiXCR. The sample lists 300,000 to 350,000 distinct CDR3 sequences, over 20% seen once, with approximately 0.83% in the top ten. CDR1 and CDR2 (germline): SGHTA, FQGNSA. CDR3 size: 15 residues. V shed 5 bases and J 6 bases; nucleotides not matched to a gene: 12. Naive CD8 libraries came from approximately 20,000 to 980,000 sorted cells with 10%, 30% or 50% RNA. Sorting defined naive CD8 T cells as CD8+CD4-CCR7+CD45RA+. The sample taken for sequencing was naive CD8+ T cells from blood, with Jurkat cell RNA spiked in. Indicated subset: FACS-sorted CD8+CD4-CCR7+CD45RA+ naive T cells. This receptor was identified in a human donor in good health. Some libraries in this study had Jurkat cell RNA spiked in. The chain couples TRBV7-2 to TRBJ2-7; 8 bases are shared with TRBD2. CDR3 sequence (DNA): TGTGCCAGCAGCCCTAACGTTGGACTAGCTTTCGAGCAGTACTTC. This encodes CASSPNVGLAFEQYF.